This T cell receptor beta chain was obtained from a study of OX40 agonist ivuxolimab in advanced cancers. Study at large: Ivuxolimab, an antibody acting as an agonist of OX40 (CD134), was used to treat patients.

Sequencing was performed with immunoSEQ multiplex PCR; in TCRdb, only in-frame clones are kept and a portion is missing. This sample has 25,000 to 35,000 clones, with about 82% found just once. Germline V gene lookup returns CDR1 MRHNA and CDR2 SNTAGT. The CDR3 contains 16 residues. J lost 4 bases, V lost 6 bases, and 7 bases had no gene match. Material: CD4+ or CD8+ T cells sorted from blood, obtained in a trial of the OX40 agonist ivuxolimab. The TCR sequence derives from an adult with an advanced solid tumor such as melanoma, head and neck, liver or kidney cancer. This chain connects TRBV6-4 to TRBJ2-3, with TRBD2 identical over 13 bases. The CDR3 sequence: CASSQGTSGEADTQYF. In DNA form, the CDR3 reads TGTGCCAGCAGCCAAGGGACTAGCGGGGAGGCAGATACGCAGTATTTT.